The 8 T cell receptor beta chains below all came from one sample that was sequenced in a study of CXCR3-negative and CXCR3-positive naive CD8 T cells (dated by TCRdb to the late 2010s). Overall results and qualifications from the work: Compared with CXCR3-negative naive cells, CXCR3-positive naive cells had TRB CDR3s with higher hydrophobicity (lower Kidera factor 4), lower energy, and higher strength and volume indices.

No antigens are known for them. The listed sequencing device is NextSeq 550. The Human TCR Profiling Kit (MiLaboratory) was used to prepare UMI-labeled 5' RACE TRB cDNA libraries. The reads underwent TCRdb reprocessing, giving one record for each CDR3 protein sequence and no DNA. This sample's table lists 140,000 to 150,000 distinct CDR3 sequences. The ten largest clonotypes hold 0.25% to 0.35% of the sample. What was sequenced was naive CXCR3+ CD8+ T cells from blood. The cell subset or site label on this specimen signifies: CD45RO-CCR7+CD27+CD95- naive CD8+ T cells expressing CXCR3 (TNR3+). The receptor set was obtained from a human donor in good health. Some clones in this sample may be carry-over from other donors' samples.

The CDR3 loop is CASSILPGTEAFF. The chain recombines TRBV19 with TRBJ1-1; TCRdb's assignment of TRBD1 cannot be checked, as there is no DNA. Germline V gives CDR1 LNHDA, CDR2 SQIVND (reference sequence). This CDR3 has 13 residues.

The V and J genes are TRBV27 and TRBJ2-7. CDR3 length equals 14 residues. In germline, CDR1 is MNHEY, CDR2 SMNVEV (reference sequence). The CDR3 sequence: CASSSGASTYEQYF.

This chain uses TRBV4-1 with TRBJ2-7; TCRdb's assignment of TRBD1 cannot be checked, as there is no DNA. CDR1 is MGHRA and CDR2 is YSYEKL in the germline V gene. There are 15 residues in the CDR3. This CDR3 is CASSQVGQATYEQYF.

The CDR3 sequence: CASTHRLAASYEQYF. The chain joins TRBV6-2 or TRBV6-3 to TRBJ2-7; TCRdb selects TRBD2, and the lack of DNA leaves this call unchecked. CDR1 is MNHEY and CDR2 is SVGEGT in the germline V gene. CDR3 size: 15 residues.

The chain has TRBV12-3 or TRBV12-4 and TRBJ2-3; TCRdb designates TRBD1, a call that cannot be tested without DNA. The CDR3 contains 16 residues. The CDR3 loop is CASSSPDRERTDTQYF.

The chain recombines TRBV7-8 with TRBJ2-3. Germline CDR1 reads SGHVS; CDR2 reads FQNEAQ. The length of the CDR3 is 12 residues. CDR3 amino acids: CASSDSGDTQYF.

The chain uses TRBV4-3 and TRBJ2-2; TCRdb outputs TRBD2, but without DNA this stays unchecked. CDR1 LGHNA and CDR2 YSLEER come from the germline V gene. The CDR3 has 17 amino acids. The CDR3 spells CASSQDVAGSGTGELFF.

The chain couples TRBV20-1 to TRBJ1-1; TCRdb designates TRBD1, a call that cannot be tested without DNA. The CDR3 contains 14 residues. CDR1 DFQATT and CDR2 SNEGSKA come from the germline V gene (reference sequence). This CDR3 is CSARNRQGRTEAFF.